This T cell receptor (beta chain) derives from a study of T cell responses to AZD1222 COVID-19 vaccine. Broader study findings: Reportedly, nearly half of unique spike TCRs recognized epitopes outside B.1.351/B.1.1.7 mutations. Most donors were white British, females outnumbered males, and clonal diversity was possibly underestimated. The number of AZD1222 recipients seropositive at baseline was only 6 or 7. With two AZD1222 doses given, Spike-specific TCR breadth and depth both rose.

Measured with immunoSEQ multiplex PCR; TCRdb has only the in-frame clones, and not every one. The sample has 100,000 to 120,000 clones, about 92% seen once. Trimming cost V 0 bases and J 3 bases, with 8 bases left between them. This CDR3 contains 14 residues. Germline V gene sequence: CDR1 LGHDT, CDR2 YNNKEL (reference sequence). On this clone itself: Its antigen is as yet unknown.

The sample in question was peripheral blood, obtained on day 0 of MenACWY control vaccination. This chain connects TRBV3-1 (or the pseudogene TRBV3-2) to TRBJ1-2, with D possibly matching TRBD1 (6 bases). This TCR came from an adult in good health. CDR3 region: CASSQDEGDYGYTF. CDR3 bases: TGTGCCAGCAGCCAAGATGAGGGGGACTATGGCTACACCTTC.